This TCR beta chain was sequenced during a study of T cells after yellow fever vaccination. Study background: It was SMART-Seq v4 Ultra Low Input that prepared the fractions with low cell numbers.

Using its own MiXCR run on the 5' RACE reads, TCRdb lists one record per CDR3 protein. Of around 67,000 distinct CDR3 sequences listed, more than 5.5% were seen once; the top ten hold under 45%. Findings and caveats of the study: Compared with primary, the secondary response was weaker and peaked at day 5, not 15. Post-booster repertoires contained most primary-vaccination clones again (about 95% CD4, about 90% CD8).

Per germline, CDR1 SGDLS and CDR2 YYNGEE. The CDR3 loop spans 13 amino acids. V lost 0 bases and J lost 5, with 6 bases in between. This clonotype came up many times. The antigen is undetermined. The sequencing here drew on CD8+ T cells sorted from PBMCs, taken 5 to 6 days after the first yellow fever vaccination. The genes are TRBV9 and TRBJ2-1; D is ambiguous. This TCR was sampled from a man younger than 30 who received the YFV17D yellow fever vaccine. Written as DNA, the CDR3 is TGTGCCAGCAGCGTAGAGGGTCACAATGAGCAGTTCTTC. As protein: CASSVEGHNEQFF.